This is a list of T cell receptor beta chains from one sample in a study of a mutant IDH1 vaccine in newly diagnosed glioma. Antigens for these TCRs are unknown. Sequenced by immunoSEQ multiplex PCR; TCRdb stores in-frame clones only, minus some. The table lists about 62,000 clones, around four fifths of them singletons. The sequenced sample was PBMCs, obtained from a glioma patient whose treatment included an IDH1 peptide vaccine. The receptors shown here come from a man aged 25 to 40 with glioma. The CDR3 runs from the conserved cysteine through the conserved F or W.

len,j_gene,v_gene,CDR3aa
16,TRBJ1-1,TRBV12-5,CASGQNRGLTNTEAFF
14,TRBJ2-7,TRBV29-1,CSVVAGLHSYEQYF
14,TRBJ1-5,TRBV27,CASRVSSLNQPQHF
15,TRBJ1-2,TRBV7-9,CASSYAGGFEGGYTF
16,TRBJ1-3,TRBV10-1,CASSGPTGNSGNTIYF
18,TRBJ1-1,TRBV10-1,CASSALRAQGTEREEAFF
16,TRBJ2-1,TRBV27,CASSSTAGGSYNEQFF
20,TRBJ2-2,TRBV10-2,CASSVTGTGFFGANTGELFF
15,TRBJ1-1,TRBV4-2,CASSQERGGTTEAFF
13,TRBJ1-2,TRBV2,CATSRWGANGYTF
15,TRBJ1-6,TRBV7-9,CASRLKDRDNSPLHF
15,TRBJ1-5,TRBV19,CASSIQQGSNQPQHF
16,TRBJ2-5,TRBV4-1,CASSQGLAAGGETQYF
11,TRBJ2-5,TRBV21-1,CASSKGETQYF
15,TRBJ1-1,TRBV10-3,CAIRPEGGLNTEAFF
17,TRBJ2-2,TRBV5-4,CASSFGLAGTNTGELFF
15,TRBJ1-2,TRBV5-5,CASSLAGRIDYGYTF
16,TRBJ2-3,TRBV10-2,CASSVVGGVSTDTQYF
15,TRBJ1-1,TRBV11-3,CASSLGTDGNTEAFF
15,TRBJ2-7,TRBV9,CASSVRGTGSGEQYF
15,TRBJ1-5,TRBV7-2,CASSLAAVGNQPQHF
12,TRBJ1-2,TRBV5-4,CASSQRPDGYTF
15,TRBJ2-3,TRBV4-1,CASSPRDREEDTQYF
17,TRBJ2-3,TRBV19,CASSNPRTSGAGDTQYF
15,TRBJ2-2,TRBV30,CAWSGSGGATGELFF
14,TRBJ2-7,TRBV28,CASIPLQSSYEQYF
14,TRBJ1-2,TRBV9,CASSVEGRNYGYTF
15,TRBJ2-3,TRBV6-1,CASSLEGQDTDTQYF
13,TRBJ2-7,TRBV19,CASTSGGVYEQYF
14,TRBJ1-1,TRBV27,CASSLYMGDTEAFF
15,TRBJ2-5,TRBV5-5,CASSSLSGGHKTQYF
13,TRBJ2-2,TRBV2,CATQQGWAGELFF
14,TRBJ2-7,TRBV6-6,CASRPRTGDGEQYF
14,TRBJ1-2,TRBV6-4,CASSAGGVTGGYTF
15,TRBJ2-3,TRBV11-2,CASSLAYAGADTQYF
19,TRBJ2-3,TRBV5-4,CASSFRALAGGPLPDTQYF
15,TRBJ2-7,TRBV4-1,CASRIGQGPSYEQYF
14,TRBJ1-5,TRBV28,CASSTTGSNQPQHF
14,TRBJ2-3,TRBV2,CASSADLFTDTQYF
14,TRBJ1-1,TRBV11-3,CASSPRTGAGEAFF
15,TRBJ2-1,TRBV9,CASSATSGVDNEQFF
14,TRBJ1-1,TRBV11-2,CASSLAGQNTEAFF